These 17 T cell receptor beta chains came from one sample sequenced in a study of neurological immune-mediated disorders. TCRdb reprocessed the 5' RACE reads via MiXCR and lists one record per CDR3 protein. The profile shows roughly 23,000 distinct CDR3 sequences, about 10% of them singletons. The sequenced sample consisted of PBMCs. The receptors originated from a woman aged 55-75 years with HTLV-1-associated myelopathy (HAM/TSP).

This clonotype was seen many times. The chain recombines TRBV29-1 with TRBJ1-1, with a tentative D call TRBD1 (5 bases). The CDR3 length is 13 residues. Germline CDR1 reads SQVTM; CDR2 reads ANQGSEA. V shed 8 bases and J shed 0 bases, with 13 bases lying between them. CDR3: CSTGADLNTEAFF. DNA of the CDR3: TGCAGCACAGGAGCCGACTTGAACACTGAAGCTTTCTTT. The whole variable domain, filled in from reference TRBV29-1 and TRBJ1-1, reads SAVISQKPSRDICQRGTSLTIQCQVDSQVTMMFWYRQQPGQSLTLIATANQGSEATYESGFVIDKFPISRPNLTFSTLTVSNMSPEDSSIYLCSTGADLNTEAFFGQGTRLTVV.

This clonotype showed up many times. The chain links TRBV19 to TRBJ2-3; a possible D gene is TRBD1 (5 bases). Germline CDR1 LNHDA, CDR2 SQIVND (reference sequence). The CDR3 is 12 residues long. The ends were cut back, 11 bases at V and 4 bases at J, with 13 bases in the middle. Written as DNA, the CDR3 is TGTGCCGCAGGCCAGGGCCCAGATACGCAGTATTTT. This translates into CAAGQGPDTQYF.

Many counts were recorded for this clonotype. J is TRBJ2-2 and V is TRBV5-1; D unclear. Trimming pared 1 base from V and 4 bases from J, leaving 8 bases between. Looked up from germline, CDR1 is SGHRS and CDR2 is YFSETQ. The CDR3 runs to 14 residues. CDR3 DNA: TGCGCCAGCAGCTTGAGTCCGCCCACCGGGGAGCTGTTTTTT. It specifies CASSLSPPTGELFF.

This clonotype was picked up many times. This sequence joins TRBV24-1 and TRBJ2-1, with 7 bases matching TRBD1. The CDR3 extends over 14 amino acids. Looked up from germline, CDR1 is KGHDR and CDR2 is SFDVKD. The V segment lost 4 bases and the J segment 6 bases; nucleotides outside the gene matches: 5. The CDR3 DNA sequence: TGTGCCACCAGTGACCCGACAGGGCCCAATGAGCAGTTCTTC. It specifies CATSDPTGPNEQFF.

This clonotype was seen ten or more times. V is TRBV20-1 and J is TRBJ2-5; TRBD2 matches at 12 bases. V lost 5 bases, J lost 7 bases, and 8 bases stayed unmatched. CDR1 is DFQATT and CDR2 is SNEGSKA in the germline V gene (reference sequence). This CDR3 spans 14 amino acids. CDR3 coding DNA: TGCAGTGCTGAGACTAGCGGGGGTACCGGGACCCAGTACTTC. It codes for CSAETSGGTGTQYF.

This clonotype was seen ten or more times. V usage is TRBV10-2 and J usage is TRBJ1-1; 7 bases are a match to TRBD1. Germline loops: CDR1 WSHSY, CDR2 SAAADI. This CDR3 contains 11 residues. V shed 6 bases, J shed 7 bases, and the junction held 2 bases outside the gene matches. CDR3 loop: CASRWDSEAFF. The CDR3 DNA is TGCGCCAGCAGGTGGGACAGTGAAGCTTTCTTT.

This clonotype appeared a few times. Compared with germline, one end of the junction differs, possibly owing to a read error. The chain carries TRBV5-1 and TRBJ2-7; TRBD1 matches at 8 bases. This CDR3 is built from 15 residues. Germline-derived CDR1 and CDR2 are SGHRS and YFSETQ. The CDR3 nucleotides are TGTGCCAGCAGCTCGGCCGGAGGACAGGGTTACGAGCAGTACTTC. It specifies CASSSAGGQGYEQYF.

V usage is TRBV20-1 and J usage is TRBJ2-3; TRBD2 aligns across 7 bases. The CDR3 has 14 residues. Germline V gene lookup returns CDR1 DFQATT and CDR2 SNEGSKA (reference sequence). J gave up 2 bases and V 5 bases, and 7 bases lay outside the gene matches. CDR3 DNA sequence: TGCAGTGCTGGCCTCGGGGGGACCACAGATACGCAGTATTTT. This gives the protein CSAGLGGTTDTQYF.

Within the sample, this clonotype is medium-sized. This chain joins TRBV5-1 and TRBJ1-1; TRBD1 might be the D (5 bases). The CDR3 sequence is 15 residues long. CDR1 and CDR2 (germline): SGHRS, YFSETQ. The ends were cut back, 4 bases at V and 1 base at J, with 14 bases in the middle. As DNA, the CDR3 is TGCGCCAGCAGCGAGGGGCGACGGGGGAACACTGAAGCTTTCTTT. Translating gives CASSEGRRGNTEAFF.

This clonotype came up many times. V usage is TRBV7-6 and J usage is TRBJ2-7; 8 bases fit TRBD2. The J segment lost 0 bases and the V segment lost 5 bases, leaving 9 bases of the junction unmatched. This CDR3 region has 16 residues. The V gene's germline CDR1 is SGHVS and CDR2 FNYEAQ. The CDR3, as DNA: TGTGCCAGCAGCCCCCGTGGCGGGGGGAGCTCCTACGAGCAGTACTTC. Its translation is CASSPRGGGSSYEQYF.

This clonotype was recorded at least ten times. The V gene is TRBV20-1, the J gene TRBJ2-1, with D hard to call. V was shortened by 8 bases and J by 1 base, with 21 bases between the two germline ends. This CDR3 has 16 amino acids. Germline V gene lookup returns CDR1 DFQATT and CDR2 SNEGSKA (reference sequence). As DNA, the CDR3 is TGCAGTTCTATTGAACCGGGCAGGCGGTCCTACAATGAGCAGTTCTTC. Translation gives CSSIEPGRRSYNEQFF.

This clonotype has ten or more counts. The rearrangement uses TRBV20-1 and TRBJ2-7; D might be TRBD2 (5 bases). The CDR3 has 12 amino acids. In germline, CDR1 is DFQATT, CDR2 SNEGSKA (reference sequence). V lost 2 bases and J lost 4, with 9 bases in between. The CDR3 reads CSARTRGYEQYF. In DNA form, the CDR3 reads TGCAGTGCTAGAACTAGAGGGTACGAGCAGTACTTC.

This clonotype was seen ten or more times. CDR3 sequence: CASSPVKGQGRYQETQYF. The CDR3 DNA reads TGTGCCAGCAGCCCTGTGAAGGGACAGGGCAGGTACCAAGAGACCCAGTACTTC. The chain couples TRBV5-5 to TRBJ2-5; 9 bases are shared with TRBD1. This CDR3 region has 18 residues. Trimming at V came to 4 bases and at J to 0 bases, leaving 13 bases not matched to a gene. Germline V gives CDR1 SGHKS, CDR2 YYEKEE (reference sequence).

There are many counts of this clonotype. The chain links TRBV3-1 to TRBJ2-3; D is perhaps TRBD2 (6 bases). Germline CDR1 LGHDT, CDR2 YNNKEL (reference sequence). Trimming stripped 1 base from V and 4 bases from J, with 18 bases between. The CDR3 spans 17 residues. The CDR3 region is CASSQVTSNYEADTQYF. The CDR3 bases are TGTGCCAGCAGCCAAGTAACTAGCAACTATGAGGCAGATACGCAGTATTTT.

This clonotype occurred many times. The chain couples TRBV20-1 to TRBJ1-1; TRBD1 agrees at 7 bases. This CDR3 has 14 residues. Germline trimming cut 7 bases from V and 8 bases from J; bases unmatched to any gene: 16. The germline V gene encodes CDR1 DFQATT and CDR2 SNEGSKA (reference sequence). DNA for the CDR3: TGCAGTGTAGCCTCCGACAGGGCCCCTGTAGAAGCTTTCTTT. It yields the protein CSVASDRAPVEAFF.

Ten or more counts support this clonotype. The rearrangement joins TRBV3-1 to TRBJ1-3; the D gene is possibly TRBD1 (6 bases). V was clipped by 1 base and J by 1 base, with 8 bases between them. CDR1 LGHDT and CDR2 YNNKEL come from the germline V gene (reference sequence). CDR3 size: 15 residues. The CDR3 sequence: CASSQGTASGNTIYF. Written as DNA, the CDR3 is TGTGCCAGCAGCCAAGGGACAGCTTCTGGAAACACCATATATTTT.

By its share, this clonotype is medium-sized (0.01 to 0.1%). J is TRBJ1-5 and V is TRBV20-1, with D possibly being TRBD1 (6 bases). The ends were cut back, 0 bases at V and 7 bases at J, with 16 bases in the middle. Germline V gene lookup returns CDR1 DFQATT and CDR2 SNEGSKA (reference sequence). The CDR3 is 15 amino acids. CDR3 sequence (DNA): TGCAGTGCTAGAGATCTCGGCGCAGGGGAACAGCCCCAGCATTTT. Amino acids: CSARDLGAGEQPQHF.